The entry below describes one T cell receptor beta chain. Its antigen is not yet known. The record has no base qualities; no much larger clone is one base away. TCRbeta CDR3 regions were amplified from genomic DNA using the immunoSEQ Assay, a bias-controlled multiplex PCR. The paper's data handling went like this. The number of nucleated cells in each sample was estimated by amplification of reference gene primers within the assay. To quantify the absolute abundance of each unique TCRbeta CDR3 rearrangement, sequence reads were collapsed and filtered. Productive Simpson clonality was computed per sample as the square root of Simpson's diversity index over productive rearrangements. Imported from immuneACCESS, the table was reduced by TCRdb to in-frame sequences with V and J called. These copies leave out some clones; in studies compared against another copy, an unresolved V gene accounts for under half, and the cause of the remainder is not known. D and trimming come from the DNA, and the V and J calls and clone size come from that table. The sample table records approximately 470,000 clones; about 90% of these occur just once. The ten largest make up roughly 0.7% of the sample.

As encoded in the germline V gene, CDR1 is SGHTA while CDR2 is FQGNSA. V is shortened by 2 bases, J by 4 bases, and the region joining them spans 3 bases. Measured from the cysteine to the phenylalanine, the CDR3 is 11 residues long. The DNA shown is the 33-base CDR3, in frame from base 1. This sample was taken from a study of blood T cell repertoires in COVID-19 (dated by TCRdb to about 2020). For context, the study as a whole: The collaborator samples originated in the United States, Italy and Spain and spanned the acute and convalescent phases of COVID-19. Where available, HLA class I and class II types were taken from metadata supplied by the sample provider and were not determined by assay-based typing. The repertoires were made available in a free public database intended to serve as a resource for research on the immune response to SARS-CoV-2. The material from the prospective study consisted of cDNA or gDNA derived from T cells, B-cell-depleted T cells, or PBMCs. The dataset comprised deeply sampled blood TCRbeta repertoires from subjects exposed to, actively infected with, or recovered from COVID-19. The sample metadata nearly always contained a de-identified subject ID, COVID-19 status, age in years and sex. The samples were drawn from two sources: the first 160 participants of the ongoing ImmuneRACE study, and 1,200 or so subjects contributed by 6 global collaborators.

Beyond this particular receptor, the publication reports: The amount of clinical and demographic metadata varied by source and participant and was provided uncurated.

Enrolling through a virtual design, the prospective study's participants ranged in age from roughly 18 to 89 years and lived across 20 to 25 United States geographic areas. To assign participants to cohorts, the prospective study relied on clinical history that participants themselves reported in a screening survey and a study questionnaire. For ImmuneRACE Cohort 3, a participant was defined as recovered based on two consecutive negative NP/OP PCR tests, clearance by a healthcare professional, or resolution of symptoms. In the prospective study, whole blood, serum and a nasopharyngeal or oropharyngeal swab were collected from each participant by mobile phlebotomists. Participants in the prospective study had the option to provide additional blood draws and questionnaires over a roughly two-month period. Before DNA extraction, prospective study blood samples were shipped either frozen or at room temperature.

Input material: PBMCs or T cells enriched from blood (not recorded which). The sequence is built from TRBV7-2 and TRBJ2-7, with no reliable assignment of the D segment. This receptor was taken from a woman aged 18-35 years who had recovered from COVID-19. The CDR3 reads CASSLQYEQYF. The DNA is TGTGCCAGCAGCTTACAATACGAGCAGTACTTC. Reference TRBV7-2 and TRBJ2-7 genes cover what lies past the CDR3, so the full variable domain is GAGVSQSPSNKVTEKGKDVELRCDPISGHTALYWYRQSLGQGLEFLIYFQGNSAPDKSGLPSDRFSAERTGGSVSTLTIQRTQQEDSAVYLCASSLQYEQYFGPGTRLTVT.